This T cell receptor beta chain came from a study of blood T cell repertoires in COVID-19. Study at large: Sites in the United States, Italy and Spain provided acute and convalescent COVID-19 samples. The cDNA or gDNA used as material had been derived from T cells, B-cell-depleted T cells, or PBMCs.

Looked up from germline, CDR1 is LNHDA and CDR2 is SQIVND (reference sequence). This CDR3 is built from 17 residues. V was pared by 5 bases and J by 0 bases, with 9 bases of the junction left unmatched. Under the authors' procedure: For nucleated cells, counts were estimated from reference gene primer amplification. Data came from immunoSEQ multiplex PCR; TCRdb stores just in-frame clones and leaves some out. V, J and clone size reflect that table, while D and trimming were determined from the DNA. The data hold 180,000 or so clones, with roughly 86% observed a single time. This receptor was identified in a woman aged 30 to 39 with active or convalescent COVID-19. This rearrangement joins TRBV19 to TRBJ2-1, with 8 nucleotides matching TRBD2. The sample taken for sequencing was peripheral blood. The CDR3 sequence is CASSPRTSRSSYNEQFF. In nucleotides, the CDR3 is TGTGCCAGTAGTCCCCGGACTAGCCGGAGCTCCTACAATGAGCAGTTCTTC. Full variable domain (outside the CDR3, taken from reference TRBV19 and TRBJ2-1): DGGITQSPKYLFRKEGQNVTLSCEQNLNHDAMYWYRQDPGQGLRLIYYSQIVNDFQKGDIAEGYSVSREKKESFPLTVTSAQKNPTAFYLCASSPRTSRSSYNEQFFGPGTRLTVL.